This is a list of T cell receptor beta chains from one sample in a study of blood T cell repertoires in COVID-19. Only in-frame clones appear in the TCRdb table, and some are missing; sequencing was by immunoSEQ multiplex PCR. In the table there are approximately 140,000 clones, about 90% of which are singletons. The specimen sequenced was peripheral blood. The receptors derive from a woman aged 60-75 years with active or convalescent COVID-19. CDR3s include the opening cysteine and the closing phenylalanine or tryptophan. D genes are given only for firm matches. Not every row has a clone size; where given, it reads once, few, many or a size class.

j_call,clone_size,d_call,v_call,cdr3_nt,cdr3_aa
TRBJ1-1,NA,NA,TRBV29-1,TGCAGCGTTTCAGGGGCCCCGAACACTGAAGCTTTCTTT,CSVSGAPNTEAFF
TRBJ1-1,NA,NA,TRBV19,TGTGCCAGTAGTATTAGCCGGGACACTGAAGCTTTCTTT,CASSISRDTEAFF
TRBJ2-3,NA,NA,TRBV2,TGTGCCAGCAGTGGGATTAGCGTCACAGATACGCAGTATTTT,CASSGISVTDTQYF
TRBJ1-2,NA,TRBD1,TRBV4-3,TGCGCCAGCAGCCAGAAGACAGGGGGTTCCCCTGGCTACACCTTC,CASSQKTGGSPGYTF
TRBJ2-5,NA,TRBD1,TRBV7-8,TGTGCCAGCACCCTGAGGGGGCGCGGTTTCCAGAGCCAAGAGACCCAGTACTTC,CASTLRGRGFQSQETQYF
TRBJ2-7,NA,NA,TRBV18,TGTGCCAGCTCCTATAACGACGGGGACGAGCAGTACTTC,CASSYNDGDEQYF
TRBJ1-1,NA,NA,TRBV29-1,TGCAGCGTTCAGGGGCGGATGAACACTGAAGCTTTCTTT,CSVQGRMNTEAFF
TRBJ1-1,NA,TRBD1,TRBV7-9,TGTGCCAGCAGCTTACCCGGACAGGGAATGAACACTGAAGCTTTCTTT,CASSLPGQGMNTEAFF
TRBJ1-2,NA,TRBD1,TRBV5-1,TGCGCCAGCAGCTTGGCCGGGACAGGGCATGGCTACACCTTC,CASSLAGTGHGYTF
TRBJ1-2,NA,NA,TRBV6-2/TRBV6-3,TGTGCCAGCAGTATCGGGGGAATTAACTATGGCTACACCTTC,CASSIGGINYGYTF
TRBJ2-3,NA,TRBD2,TRBV7-6,TGTGCCAGCAGCGCTAGCGGGGGGACCTTCACAGATACGCAGTATTTT,CASSASGGTFTDTQYF
TRBJ1-2,NA,NA,TRBV5-5,TGTGCCAGCAGCTTTCCGGGGAGCTATGGCTACACCTTC,CASSFPGSYGYTF
TRBJ2-2,few,NA,TRBV12-2,TGTGCAAGTCGCTTAGTTCACAGCCCCCCGGGACTAGCGGGGGGCGGGAACACCGGGGAGCTGTTTTTT,CASRLVHSPPGLAGGGNTGELFF
TRBJ2-7,NA,NA,TRBV25-1,TGTGCCAGCAGGGCCGGAAAACTAGGGCAGTACTTC,CASRAGKLGQYF
TRBJ2-3,NA,NA,TRBV27,TGTGCCAGCAGTTTCCGGGTGTCTGATACGCAGTATTTT,CASSFRVSDTQYF
TRBJ1-2,NA,NA,TRBV5-5,TGTGCCAGCAGCCCGACGTTTAACGGGGTCCATAACTATGGCTACACCTTC,CASSPTFNGVHNYGYTF
TRBJ1-1,NA,NA,TRBV4-3,TGCGCCAGCAGCCAACACAGAGACACTGAAGCTTTCTTT,CASSQHRDTEAFF
TRBJ2-2,NA,TRBD2,TRBV5-1,TGCGCCAGCAGCAAGGGACTAGCGGGGGGCCCCGTTCTGGCCGGGGAGCTGTTTTTT,CASSKGLAGGPVLAGELFF
TRBJ1-1,once,TRBD1,TRBV10-2,TGCGCCAGCAAGGGGGGCGGGACAGGGGGGATGAACACTGAAGCTTTCTTT,CASKGGGTGGMNTEAFF
TRBJ1-3,NA,TRBD1,TRBV7-9,TGTGCCAGCAGCTTAGGGGGCCGGAGCAGGGGGCACAACACCATATATTTT,CASSLGGRSRGHNTIYF
TRBJ2-7,NA,NA,TRBV2,TGTGCCAGCAGTGAACATGGGACAAGCTACGAGCAGTACTTC,CASSEHGTSYEQYF
TRBJ2-1,NA,NA,TRBV6-5,TGTGCCAGCAGTTACTCCGATGAGCAGTTCTTC,CASSYSDEQFF
TRBJ1-5,few,TRBD1,TRBV19,TGTGCCAGTAGTCGGACGAGCCTCCCGGGACAGGGGTTTCAGCCCCAGCATTTT,CASSRTSLPGQGFQPQHF
TRBJ1-1,NA,TRBD1,TRBV29-1,TGCAGCGTGGTAAACAGGGGGAGAAACACTGAAGCTTTCTTT,CSVVNRGRNTEAFF
TRBJ2-6,NA,NA,TRBV18,TGTGCCAGCCGAGATAGCTCTGGGGCCAACGTCCTGACTTTC,CASRDSSGANVLTF
TRBJ2-1,NA,TRBD1,TRBV19,TGTGCCAGTAGTACGACAGGGTCAAAGCAGTTCTTC,CASSTTGSKQFF
TRBJ1-1,NA,TRBD1,TRBV9,TGTGCCAGCAGCGTATTCGGACAGGGTTCGAACACTGAAGCTTTCTTT,CASSVFGQGSNTEAFF
TRBJ1-4,NA,TRBD1,TRBV15,TGTGCCACCAGCAGACTCCGGGACAGTGGGGAAAAACTGTTTTTT,CATSRLRDSGEKLFF
TRBJ2-1,NA,NA,TRBV20-1,TGCAGTGCCGTTTTCGTAAATGAGCAGTTCTTC,CSAVFVNEQFF